The 15 T cell receptor beta chains presented below share a single source sample, sequenced in a study of cytomegalovirus exposure and HLA in healthy donors. The study ran its PCR with 60 Vbeta and 13 Jbeta primers. Repertoires were generated with immunoSEQ multiplex PCR, while TCRdb's copy carries only in-frame clones and drops some. Counted here are about 94,000 clones, around 69% occurring once; the ten biggest clones make up 3.5% to 4.5%. The sample was PBMCs. Every receptor here comes from a young man in good health and CMV-seronegative.

The V call is TRBV27, the J call TRBJ2-1, with 8 bases that match TRBD2. CDR1 MNHEY and CDR2 SMNVEV come from the germline V gene (reference sequence). This CDR3 has 15 residues. Trimming at V came to 5 bases and at J to 5 bases, leaving 8 bases not matched to a gene. The CDR3 bases are TGTGCCAGCAGTCCCCCAGCGGGGGCGAACAATGAGCAGTTCTTC. This sequence encodes CASSPPAGANNEQFF.

The rearrangement uses TRBV11-2 and TRBJ1-4; 7 bases fit TRBD1. CDR3 length equals 19 residues. Germline assignment: CDR1 SGHAT and CDR2 FQNNGV. Trimming cost V 1 base and J 4 bases; bases outside gene matches: 15. This chain's CDR3 is CASSLGQTGMTFLNEKLFF. For the CDR3, the DNA is TGTGCCAGCAGCTTAGGCCAGACAGGGATGACTTTCCTTAATGAAAAACTGTTTTTT.

The chain carries TRBV10-3 and TRBJ1-5; tentative D call: TRBD1 (6 bases). Trimming removed 0 bases from V and 0 bases from J, with 12 bases in between. The CDR3 contains 17 residues. Germline V gene data show CDR1 as ENHRY and CDR2 as SYGVKD. CDR3: CAISESGTTYSNQPQHF. The DNA for the CDR3 is TGTGCCATCAGTGAGTCGGGGACAACATATAGCAATCAGCCCCAGCATTTT.

The V call is TRBV12-5, the J call TRBJ2-1, with TRBD2 identical over 14 bases. V shed 6 bases, J shed 7 bases, and the junction held 2 bases outside the gene matches. Germline assignment: CDR1 LGHNT and CDR2 FRNRAP. The CDR3 length is 14 residues. The CDR3 sequence: CASGTSGGANEQFF. The CDR3 DNA follows: TGTGCTAGTGGGACTAGCGGGGGGGCAAATGAGCAGTTCTTC. Looking up the rest from reference TRBV12-5 and TRBJ2-1 gives the full variable domain: DARVTQTPRHKVTEMGQEVTMRCQPILGHNTVFWYRQTMMQGLELLAYFRNRAPLDDSGMPKDRFSAEMPDATLATLKIQPSEPRDSAVYFCASGTSGGANEQFFGPGTRLTVL.

This clone was picked up one time. This chain joins TRBV29-1 and TRBJ1-3; D ambiguous. Germline assignment: CDR1 SQVTM and CDR2 ANQGSEA. The V and J ends lost 4 bases and 0 bases respectively, with 13 bases between them. The CDR3 totals 15 residues. In DNA, the CDR3 is TGCAGCGTTGGTTGGCGGGCTCCCTCTGGAAACACCATATATTTT. This encodes CSVGWRAPSGNTIYF.

This chain joins TRBV7-6 and TRBJ2-1; D ambiguous. This CDR3 region has 12 residues. V was cut by 4 bases and J by 6 bases, with 7 bases left in between. Germline-derived CDR1 and CDR2 are SGHVS and FNYEAQ. CDR3 nucleotide sequence: TGTGCCAGCAGCTACAGAAGCAATGAGCAGTTCTTC. Translating gives CASSYRSNEQFF.

The V gene is TRBV4-3, the J gene TRBJ1-6; D gene ambiguous. Trimming cost V 1 base and J 3 bases, with 16 bases left between them. CDR1 and CDR2 from the germline V gene are LGHNA and YSLEER. This CDR3 is built from 18 residues. CDR3 coding DNA: TGCGCCAGCAGCCAAGCGTGGTGGTACAGTCTCTATAATTCACCCCTCCACTTT. Amino acids: CASSQAWWYSLYNSPLHF.

The CDR3: CASSPRVRETQYF. The CDR3 DNA reads as TGTGCCAGCAGCCCCAGGGTTCGGGAGACCCAGTACTTC. The rearrangement links TRBV7-6 to TRBJ2-5; D perhaps matches TRBD1 (5 bases). This CDR3 is 13 amino acids long. Trimming pared 5 bases from V and 5 bases from J, leaving 12 bases between. The germline V gene has CDR1 SGHVS and CDR2 FNYEAQ.

In regard to this clone: Relative to the germline gene, one junction end is altered; a read error may explain this. V gene TRBV29-1 combines with J gene TRBJ2-7; TRBD1 is a possible D gene (6 bases). Germline V gene data show CDR1 as SQVTM and CDR2 as ANQGSEA. The CDR3 contains 12 residues. In DNA form, the CDR3 reads TGCGGCGTGACATCGCAGGGGTTCGAGCAGTACTTC. It specifies CGVTSQGFEQYF.

The chain employs TRBV7-9 and TRBJ2-3, with 15 nucleotides matching TRBD2. CDR1 is SEHNR, CDR2 FQNEAQ, per germline (reference sequence). This CDR3 has 17 amino acids. V lost 2 bases, J lost 6 bases, and 6 bases stayed unmatched. CDR3 sequence (DNA): TGTGCCAGCAGCTTAAGTTCAGGGACTAGCGGGAGGGATACGCAGTATTTT. Protein: CASSLSSGTSGRDTQYF. Full variable domain (remainder filled in from reference TRBV7-9 and TRBJ2-3): DTGVSQNPRHKITKRGQNVTFRCDPISEHNRLYWYRQTLGQGPEFLTYFQNEAQLEKSRLLSDRFSAERPKGSFSTLEIQRTEQGDSAMYLCASSLSSGTSGRDTQYFGPGTRLTVL.

Here the CDR3 DNA reads TGTGCCAGCAGCTGGTGGACTAGCGGGAGGACCTACGAGCAGTACTTC. Its protein product is CASSWWTSGRTYEQYF. This sequence joins TRBV7-2 and TRBJ2-5; TRBD2 agrees at 14 bases. The J call is uncertain, as TRBJ2-7 better fits the DNA end. Germline V CDR1 and CDR2: SGHTA, FQGNSA. This CDR3 has 16 residues.

V and J are TRBV7-9 and TRBJ2-2, with 11 bases fitting TRBD2. The CDR3 is 17 residues long. Trimming took 6 bases from V and 7 from J; bases not matched to a gene: 13. Germline V gene data show CDR1 as SEHNR and CDR2 as FQNEAQ (reference sequence). CDR3: CASRPPGLADEGGELFF. In nucleotides, the CDR3 is TGTGCCAGCAGACCACCGGGACTAGCGGATGAAGGCGGGGAGCTGTTTTTT.

This chain connects TRBV5-4 to TRBJ1-2; 7 nucleotides align to TRBD1. The CDR3 totals 13 residues. The ends lost 4 bases at V and 2 bases at J; junction bases unmatched: 2. Germline V gene data show CDR1 as SGHNT and CDR2 as YYREEE (reference sequence). CDR3 protein: CASSPDRNYGYTF. CDR3 sequence (DNA): TGTGCCAGCAGCCCGGACAGGAACTATGGCTACACCTTC.

V and J are TRBV12-2 and TRBJ1-5; the table's D call of TRBD1 was not tested on the DNA. TRBV12-2 is tagged as a pseudogene. This CDR3 is 14 amino acids long. The CDR3 coding sequence is TGTGCAAGTCGCCCCCGACAGGGCAGGAGGCCCCAGCATTTT. Protein product: CASRPRQGRRPQHF.

J is TRBJ2-2 and V is TRBV2; 7 bases are shared with TRBD2. Per the germline V gene, CDR1 is SNHLY and CDR2 is FYNNEI. This CDR3 comprises 16 residues. The junction had 11 bases not matched to a gene; V was cut back by 8 bases and J by 2 bases. CDR3 bases: TGTGCCAGCGCCTTCGAGGGAGGGCAAAACACCGGGGAGCTGTTTTTT. This translates into CASAFEGGQNTGELFF.